This T cell receptor (beta chain) was sequenced in a study of Ad26.COV2.S vaccination and SARS-CoV-2 variants. Study-wide findings and caveats: Estimates derived from TCR breadth and depth analyses may have underestimated total T cell responses. Reported post-vaccination CD8+ and CD4+ T cell responses to spike showed substantial breadth. Vaccine and placebo recipients had comparable breadth of non-spike TCRs. Greater spike-specific TCR breadth was seen in vaccine recipients than in placebo recipients.

Data came from immunoSEQ multiplex PCR; TCRdb stores just in-frame clones and leaves some out. The sample lists just over 350,000 clones, about 90% occurring once. About this clone: Antigen: not known.

V lost 5 bases and J lost 0; bases outside the gene matches: 3. The CDR3 length is 14 residues. Germline V gene data show CDR1 as MNHEY and CDR2 as SVGAGI. This rearrangement joins TRBV6-5 to TRBJ1-1, with 7 positions matching TRBD1. This specimen was peripheral blood, taken after recovery from COVID-19. This TCR was sampled from a human donor who had recovered from COVID-19. CDR3 bases: TGTGCCAGCAGTCCGGGACAGATGAACACTGAAGCTTTCTTT. Its protein is CASSPGQMNTEAFF.